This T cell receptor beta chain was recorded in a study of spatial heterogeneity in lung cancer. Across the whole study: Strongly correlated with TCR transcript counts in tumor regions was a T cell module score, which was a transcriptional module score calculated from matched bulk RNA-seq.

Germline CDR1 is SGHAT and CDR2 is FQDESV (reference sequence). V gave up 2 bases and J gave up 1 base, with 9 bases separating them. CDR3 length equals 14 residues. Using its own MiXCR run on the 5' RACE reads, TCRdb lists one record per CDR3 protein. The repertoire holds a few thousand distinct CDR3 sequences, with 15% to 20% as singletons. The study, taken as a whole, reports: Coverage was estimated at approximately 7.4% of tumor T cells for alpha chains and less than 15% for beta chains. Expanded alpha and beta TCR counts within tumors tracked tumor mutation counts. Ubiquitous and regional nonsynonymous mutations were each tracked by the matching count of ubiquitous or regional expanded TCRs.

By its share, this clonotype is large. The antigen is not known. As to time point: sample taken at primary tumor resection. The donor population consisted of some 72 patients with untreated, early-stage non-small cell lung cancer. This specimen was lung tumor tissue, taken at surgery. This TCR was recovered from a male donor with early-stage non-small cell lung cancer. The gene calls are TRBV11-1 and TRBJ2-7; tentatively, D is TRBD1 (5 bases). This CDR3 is CASSLTRDSYEQYF. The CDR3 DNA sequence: TGTGCCAGCAGCTTAACCAGGGATTCCTACGAGCAGTACTTC.